This TCR beta chain was found in a study of siplizumab effects on memory and regulatory T cells. Assay: immunoSEQ multiplex PCR; the TCRdb copy retains only in-frame clones and omits some. The sample lists 50,000 or so clones; over 90% were seen once. Findings and caveats of the study: Few alloreactive clones mapped to unstimulated subsets.

The CDR3 consists of 16 residues. Germline V CDR1 and CDR2: SGHTS, YDEGEE. V lost 0 bases and J lost 7, with 17 bases in between. Points on this clone: The antigen remains undetermined.

The genes are TRBV5-8 and TRBJ1-5, with D possibly being TRBD1 (6 bases). The sequence came from a human donor in good health. Sequenced sample: CD8+ T cells sorted from blood. CDR3 region: CASSLGFGGPGQPQHF. In DNA form, the CDR3 reads TGTGCCAGCAGCTTGGGTTTCGGGGGCCCTGGACAGCCCCAGCATTTT.